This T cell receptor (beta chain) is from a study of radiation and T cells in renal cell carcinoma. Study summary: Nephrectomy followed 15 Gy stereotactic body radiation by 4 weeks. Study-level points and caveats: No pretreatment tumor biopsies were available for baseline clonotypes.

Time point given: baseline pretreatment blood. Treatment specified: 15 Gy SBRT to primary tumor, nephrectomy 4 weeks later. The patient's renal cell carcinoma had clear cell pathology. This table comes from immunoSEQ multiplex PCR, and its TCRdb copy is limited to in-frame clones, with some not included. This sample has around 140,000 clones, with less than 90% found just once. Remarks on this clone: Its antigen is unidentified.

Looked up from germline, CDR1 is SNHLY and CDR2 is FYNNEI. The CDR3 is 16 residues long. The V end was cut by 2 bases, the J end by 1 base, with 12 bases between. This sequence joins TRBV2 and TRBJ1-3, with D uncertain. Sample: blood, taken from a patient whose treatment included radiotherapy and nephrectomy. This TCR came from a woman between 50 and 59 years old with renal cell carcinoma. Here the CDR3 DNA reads TGTGCCAGCAGTGAAACTTTAAGGAGATCTGGAAACACCATATATTTT. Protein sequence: CASSETLRRSGNTIYF. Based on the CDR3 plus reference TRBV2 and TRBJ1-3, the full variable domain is EPEVTQTPSHQVTQMGQEVILRCVPISNHLYFYWYRQILGQKVEFLVSFYNNEISEKSEIFDDQFSVERPDGSNFTLKIRSTKLEDSAMYFCASSETLRRSGNTIYFGEGSWLTVV.